This T cell receptor beta chain is from a study of shared clonotypes between healthy human individuals. The protocol was immunoSEQ multiplex PCR, while the TCRdb copy is restricted to in-frame clones and leaves out a portion. This table holds 550,000 to 700,000 clones, 73% found once. J gave up 1 base and V 10 bases, and 5 bases lay outside the gene matches. Germline V lookup: CDR1 SGHAT, CDR2 FQNNGV. The CDR3 runs to 13 residues. The TCR was taken from a woman aged 25-40 years in good health. The sample taken for sequencing was memory CD4+ T cells sorted from blood. Noted subset: CD45RA-negative fraction. V and J are TRBV11-2 and TRBJ1-1; 8 bases align to TRBD1. The CDR3 DNA reads TGTGCCACGACAGGGGTGGCGAACACTGAAGCTTTCTTT. Its translation: CATTGVANTEAFF.